A selection of T cell receptor beta chains follows, all from one sample in a study of T-cell memory formation after mild COVID-19. TCRdb redid the calling of the 5' RACE reads with MiXCR, one entry per CDR3 protein. Of 250,000 to 300,000 distinct CDR3 sequences in the sample, 15% were seen once. Material for sequencing was PBMCs or a T cell subset sorted from them (not recorded which). All receptors derive from a man between 18 and 29 years old who had mild COVID-19 (a few samples of this study predate the infection). Cell type and time point are not known. The CDR3 runs from the conserved cysteine through the conserved F or W. A D gene is named only where the DNA matches it firmly. The size of a clone is reported for some rows only, either as once, few or many, or as a class for expanded clones.

>TRBV6-4|.|TRBD2|TRBJ2-5
TGTGCCAGCAGTGAGGCGGGGGAGCAAGAGACCCAGTACTTC
CASSEAGEQETQYF
>TRBV5-1|few|TRBD2|TRBJ2-3
TGCGCCAGCAGCACGAGGACTAGCCACATAGATACGCAGTATTTT
CASSTRTSHIDTQYF
>TRBV5-1|.|.|TRBJ1-4
TGCGCCAGCAGCTCCGGGCCTGGGGAAAAACTGTTTTTT
CASSSGPGEKLFF
>TRBV6-2/TRBV6-3|.|TRBD1|TRBJ2-2
TGTGCCAGCAGAGCAGCCGGGACAGGGCTCACCGGGGAGCTGTTTTTT
CASRAAGTGLTGELFF
>TRBV4-3|.|.|TRBJ2-2
TGCGCCAGCAGCCAAGGGCGGAGGACACTATTCACCGGGGAGCTGTTTTTT
CASSQGRRTLFTGELFF
>TRBV6-1|.|.|TRBJ2-3
TGTGCCAGCAGTGAAAGACGAGGACCGTCCACAGATACGCAGTATTTT
CASSERRGPSTDTQYF
>TRBV7-8|few|.|TRBJ2-2
TGTGCCAGCAGCCCTCCATACGGAGCGAACACCGGGGAGCTGTTTTTT
CASSPPYGANTGELFF
>TRBV7-6|.|TRBD1|TRBJ2-5
TGTGCCAGCAGCCGACCGACAGGGGACCGGACCCAGTACTTC
CASSRPTGDRTQYF
>TRBV6-2/TRBV6-3|.|.|TRBJ2-5
TGTGCCAGCGGAGAGGGCCAAGAGACCCAGTACTTC
CASGEGQETQYF
>TRBV6-6|few|.|TRBJ1-5
TGTGCCAGCAGTTACTCGGCTGTCTTTGGCCAGCCCCAGCATTTT
CASSYSAVFGQPQHF
>TRBV9|few|.|TRBJ2-2
TGTGCCAGCAGCGCCCAAGGGAGAACGACCGGGGAGCTGTTTTTT
CASSAQGRTTGELFF
>TRBV19|.|.|TRBJ2-2
TGTGCCAGTAGTATAGGGGCTCCGATAGAGCTGTTTTTT
CASSIGAPIELFF
>TRBV12-3/TRBV12-4|.|TRBD1|TRBJ1-6
TGTGCCAGCAGTTTCGGACAGGGCCGTTCACCCCTCCACTTT
CASSFGQGRSPLHF
>TRBV5-6|.|TRBD2|TRBJ2-3
TGTGCCAGCAGCCTGAGGCTAGCGGGGACCACAGATACGCAGTATTTT
CASSLRLAGTTDTQYF
>TRBV3-1|many|.|TRBJ1-2
TGTGCCAGCAGCCAAACAAGGGGAGTAACGGGCGGCTACACCTTC
CASSQTRGVTGGYTF
>TRBV7-8|.|.|TRBJ2-2
TGTGCCAGCAGCAAGGGACTTAACACCGGGGAGCTGTTTTTT
CASSKGLNTGELFF